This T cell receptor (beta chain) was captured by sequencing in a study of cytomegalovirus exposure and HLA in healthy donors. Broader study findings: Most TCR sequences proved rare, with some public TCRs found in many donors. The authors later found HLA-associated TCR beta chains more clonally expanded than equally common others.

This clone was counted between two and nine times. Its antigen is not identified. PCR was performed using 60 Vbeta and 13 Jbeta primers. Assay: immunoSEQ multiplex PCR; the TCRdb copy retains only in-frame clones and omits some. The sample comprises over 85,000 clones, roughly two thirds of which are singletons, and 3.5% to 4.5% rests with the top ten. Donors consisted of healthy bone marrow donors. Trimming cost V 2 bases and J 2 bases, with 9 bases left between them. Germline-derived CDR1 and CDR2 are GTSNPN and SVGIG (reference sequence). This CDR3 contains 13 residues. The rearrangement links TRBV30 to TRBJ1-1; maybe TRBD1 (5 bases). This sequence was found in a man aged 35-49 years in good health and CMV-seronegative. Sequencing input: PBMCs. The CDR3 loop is CAWSNRTNTEAFF. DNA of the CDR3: TGTGCCTGGAGTAACAGGACAAACACTGAAGCTTTCTTT.